This record looks at one T cell receptor (beta chain) sequence and its context. The antigen is not known. Repertoires were generated with immunoSEQ multiplex PCR, while TCRdb's copy carries only in-frame clones and drops some. This sample has under 100,000 clones; roughly 85% occur once, and the top ten carry more than 6%. The data were obtained in a study of T cell responses to AZD1222 COVID-19 vaccine. Study-level results: Once two AZD1222 doses were given, Spike-specific TCR breadth and depth went up. Samples come after the peak T cell response, not at day 14.

Between the trimmed V and J ends, which lost 0 bases and 10 bases, there was a span of 21 bases. The CDR3 has 16 residues. The V gene's germline CDR1 is KGHSH and CDR2 LQKENI. This chain connects TRBV18 to TRBJ2-5; a possible D gene is TRBD1 (6 bases). The material sequenced was peripheral blood, taken on day 0 of AZD1222 vaccination. The sequence was collected from an adult in good health. The CDR3 sequence: CASSPPGNSPLGGQYF. DNA for the CDR3: TGTGCCAGCTCACCACCCGGAAACTCACCCTTAGGGGGCCAGTACTTC.